This T cell receptor (beta chain) was profiled in a study of blood T cell repertoires in COVID-19. On the study more broadly: COVID-19 samples from acute and convalescent phases originated in the United States, Italy and Spain.

Data came from immunoSEQ multiplex PCR; TCRdb stores just in-frame clones and leaves some out. Found here are around 21,000 clones, 80% to 90% of them singletons; the top ten hold roughly 25%. The CDR3 totals 17 residues. V gave up 5 bases and J gave up 8 bases; unmatched junction bases: 16. CDR1 MNHEY and CDR2 SMNVEV come from the germline V gene (reference sequence). The sequence came from a human donor with active COVID-19. The donor label of this sample is uncertain. The sample taken for sequencing was peripheral blood. The V call is TRBV27, the J call TRBJ2-1, with 9 bases identical to TRBD1. The CDR3 region has the DNA TGTGCCAGCAGTCGCCTAGTAAGTGTACAGGGGGCCGATGAGCAGTTCTTC. Its protein product is CASSRLVSVQGADEQFF.